This T cell receptor beta chain was identified during a study of Graves' ophthalmopathy and Graves' hyperthyroidism (dated by TCRdb to the late 2010s). As for the study more broadly: Peripheral blood was collected before any treatment was given, at the time of initial diagnosis. TCR beta repertoire signatures were used to distinguish Graves' ophthalmopathy from Graves' hyperthyroidism and to predict progression to ophthalmopathy. In total, around 140 blood samples were TCR-sequenced: 43 ophthalmopathy, some 75 hyperthyroidism and some 17 hyperthyroidism-to-ophthalmopathy patients. A discovery set of 100 or so patients (more than 40 ophthalmopathy, 60 or so stable hyperthyroidism) was enrolled to explore V-J signatures distinguishing ophthalmopathy from hyperthyroidism. The independent validation cohort included 18 to 20 hyperthyroidism patients plus 17 patients who later progressed from hyperthyroidism to ophthalmopathy. In six hyperthyroidism patients, T-cell repertoires of thyroid tissue and blood were compared. After sampling, hyperthyroidism patients received methimazole starting at 30 mg daily, and ophthalmopathy patients received high-dose intravenous methylprednisolone. The 75 to 100 discovery patients were divided at random into training and test sets in a 7:3 ratio. General conclusions and limits of the study: Sample size was not predetermined statistically, and investigators were not blinded to group allocation. Among expanded thyroid clonotypes with frequency above 0.001, most also showed up in blood, which suggests that blood repertoires may reflect the thyroid immune response. In validation, the model predicted ophthalmopathy progression with about 64% sensitivity and approximately 75% specificity; 12 predicted patients were CT-confirmed with GO in a median of around 6 months. The 13-signature model separated ophthalmopathy from stable hyperthyroidism with 87.88% sensitivity and around 84% specificity in cross-validation, and 80%/75% in the test set.

For repertoire sequencing, TCR beta CDR3 regions were amplified from RNA transcripts. The first round was an RT-PCR using HTBI primers with the Qiagen OneStep RT-PCR kit, and this first round was followed by a second-round multiplex PCR, then size selection and purification. The libraries underwent paired-end sequencing with 100 bp reads on an Illumina HiSeq2000. Turning to the authors' computational methods: SOAPnuke was used for read processing, and reads with adapters, uncalled bases, a mean Phred below 15, or no exact constant-primer or identifier match were discarded. COPE v1.2.5 was used to merge the high-quality paired reads. Unique nucleotide sequences were defined as clonotypes and aligned to IMGT TRB V, D and J references using MiTCR v1.1. Only V-J combinations with frequency above 0.0001 were analysed, covering about 99% of repertoires. For each V-J combination, a TCR clonal expansion and chaos score was defined as F50 clonal expansion divided by the chaos observed in the TCRdist matrix. Welch's t-statistics and random forest were used to narrow the features down to 10 to 15 V-J combinations, which were then fed into a naive Bayes classifier. Thyroid-blood repertoire similarity was quantified with the Morisita-Horn index. Through fastp at Q25 and MiXCR, TCRdb rebuilt clones from the public reads, retaining in-frame beta chains. Every distinct CDR3 protein forms one entry, paired with its most common genes and DNA. TCRdb's processing, not the study's, gives the V and J calls here. The sample profile shows hundreds of thousands of distinct CDR3 sequences; approximately 21% of them were found once. Clones ranked in the top ten supply 3% of the sample.

Turning to this clonotype: Which antigen it targets is not known. Base quality data are lacking; no much larger clone is found one base away.

Stable hyperthyroidism was defined as no progression to ophthalmopathy within 18 months of follow-up. Hyperthyroidism patients were newly diagnosed, with disease duration under 2 months, and aged 18 to 65 years. Patients with other autoimmune diseases, uncontrolled infections, pregnancy or lactation were excluded. Diagnosis was based on clinical symptoms, serum thyroxine, TRAb, thyroid ultrasound and orbital computed tomography. Ficoll-Paque density gradient centrifugation was used to isolate PBMCs from approximately 10 ml of fresh peripheral blood. Trizol reagent was used to extract the total RNA, and its quality was then checked on an Agilent 2100 Bioanalyzer. This TCR came from a young woman with stable Graves' hyperthyroidism. Donor details come from another sample of the same person, matched by shared clones. The sequencing sample was made of peripheral blood.

The CDR3 protein sequence reads: CASSISGLNTGELFF. The DNA reads as follows: TGTGCCAGTAGTATTTCCGGCTTAAACACCGGGGAGCTGTTTTTT. The chain is made from TRBV19 and TRBJ2-2; the D gene assignment is ambiguous. Measured from the cysteine to the phenylalanine, the CDR3 is 15 residues long. Only CDR3 DNA is held: 45 bases, read in frame from base 1. The junction carries 10 bases between V and J, which are trimmed by 3 bases and 2 bases respectively. The germline V gene (reference sequence) provides CDR1 LNHDA and CDR2 SQIVND.